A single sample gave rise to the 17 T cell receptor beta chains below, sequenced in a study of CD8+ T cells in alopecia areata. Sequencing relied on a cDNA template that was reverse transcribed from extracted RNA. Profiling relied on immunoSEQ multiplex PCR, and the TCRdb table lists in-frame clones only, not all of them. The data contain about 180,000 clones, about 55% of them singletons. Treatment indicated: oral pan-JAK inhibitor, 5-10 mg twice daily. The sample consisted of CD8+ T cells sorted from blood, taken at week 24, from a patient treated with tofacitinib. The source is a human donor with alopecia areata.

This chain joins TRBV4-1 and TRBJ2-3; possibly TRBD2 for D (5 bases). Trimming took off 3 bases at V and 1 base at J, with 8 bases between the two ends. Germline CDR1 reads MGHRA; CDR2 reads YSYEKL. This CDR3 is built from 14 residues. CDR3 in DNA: TGCGCCAGCAGCCAGACCGGGGGCACAGATACGCAGTATTTT. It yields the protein CASSQTGGTDTQYF.

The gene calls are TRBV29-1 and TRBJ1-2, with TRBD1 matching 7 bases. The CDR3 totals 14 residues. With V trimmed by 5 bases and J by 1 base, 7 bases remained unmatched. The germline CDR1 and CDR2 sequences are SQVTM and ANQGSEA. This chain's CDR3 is CSVFGDSDNYGYTF. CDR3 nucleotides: TGCAGCGTTTTTGGGGACAGCGATAACTATGGCTACACCTTC. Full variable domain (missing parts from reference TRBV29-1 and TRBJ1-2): SAVISQKPSRDICQRGTSLTIQCQVDSQVTMMFWYRQQPGQSLTLIATANQGSEATYESGFVIDKFPISRPNLTFSTLTVSNMSPEDSSIYLCSVFGDSDNYGYTFGSGTRLTVV.

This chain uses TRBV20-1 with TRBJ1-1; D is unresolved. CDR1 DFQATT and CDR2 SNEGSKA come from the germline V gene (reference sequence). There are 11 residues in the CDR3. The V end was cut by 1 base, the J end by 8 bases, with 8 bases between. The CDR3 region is CSARVTGEAFF. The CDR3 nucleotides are TGCAGTGCTAGAGTTACGGGAGAAGCTTTCTTT.

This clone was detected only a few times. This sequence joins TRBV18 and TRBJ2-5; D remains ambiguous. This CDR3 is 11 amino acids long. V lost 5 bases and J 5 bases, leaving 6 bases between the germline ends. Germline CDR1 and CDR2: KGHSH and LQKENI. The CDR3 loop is CASSDRETQYF. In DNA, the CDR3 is TGTGCCAGCTCAGACCGGGAGACCCAGTACTTC.

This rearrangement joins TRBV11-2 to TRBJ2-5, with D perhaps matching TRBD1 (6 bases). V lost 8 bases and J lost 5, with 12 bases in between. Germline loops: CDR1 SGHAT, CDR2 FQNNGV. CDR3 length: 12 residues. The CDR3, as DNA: TGTGCCAGCCGAACAGGGCTGGAGACCCAGTACTTC. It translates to CASRTGLETQYF.

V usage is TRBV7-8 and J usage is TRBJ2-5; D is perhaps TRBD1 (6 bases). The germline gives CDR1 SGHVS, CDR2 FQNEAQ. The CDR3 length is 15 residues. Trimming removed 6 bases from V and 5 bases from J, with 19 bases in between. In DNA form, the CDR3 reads TGTGCCAGCAGGCTGGCACAGGGAAAAGTCGAGACCCAGTACTTC. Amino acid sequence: CASRLAQGKVETQYF.

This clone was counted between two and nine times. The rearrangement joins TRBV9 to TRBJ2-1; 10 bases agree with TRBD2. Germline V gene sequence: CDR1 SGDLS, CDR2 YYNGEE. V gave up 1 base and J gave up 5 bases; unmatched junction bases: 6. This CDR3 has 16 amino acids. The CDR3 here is CASSVYPAGGDNEQFF. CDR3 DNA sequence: TGTGCCAGCAGCGTATACCCAGCGGGGGGGGACAATGAGCAGTTCTTC.

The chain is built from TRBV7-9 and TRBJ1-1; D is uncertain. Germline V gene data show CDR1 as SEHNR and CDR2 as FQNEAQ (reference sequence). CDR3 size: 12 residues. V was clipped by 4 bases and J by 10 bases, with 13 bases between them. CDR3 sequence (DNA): TGTGCCAGCAGCTCGACCGAATGGGGAGCTTTCTTT. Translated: CASSSTEWGAFF.

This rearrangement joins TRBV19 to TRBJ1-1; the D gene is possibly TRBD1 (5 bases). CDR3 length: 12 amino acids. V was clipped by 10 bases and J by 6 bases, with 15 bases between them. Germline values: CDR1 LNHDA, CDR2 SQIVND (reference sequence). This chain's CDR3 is CATASGVAEAFF. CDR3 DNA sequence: TGTGCCACCGCTTCGGGGGTGGCTGAAGCTTTCTTT.

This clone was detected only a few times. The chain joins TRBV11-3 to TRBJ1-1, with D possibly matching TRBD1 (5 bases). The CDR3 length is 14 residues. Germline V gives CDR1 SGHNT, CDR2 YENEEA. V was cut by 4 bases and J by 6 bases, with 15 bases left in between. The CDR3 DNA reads TGTGCCAGCAGCTCAGATCCCCGAGGGGCTGAAGCTTTCTTT. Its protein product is CASSSDPRGAEAFF. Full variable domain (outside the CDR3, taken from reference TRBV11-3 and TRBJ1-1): EAGVVQSPRYKIIEKKQPVAFWCNPISGHNTLYWYLQNLGQGPELLIRYENEEAVDDSQLPKDRFSAERLKGVDSTLKIQPAELGDSAVYLCASSSDPRGAEAFFGQGTRLTVV.

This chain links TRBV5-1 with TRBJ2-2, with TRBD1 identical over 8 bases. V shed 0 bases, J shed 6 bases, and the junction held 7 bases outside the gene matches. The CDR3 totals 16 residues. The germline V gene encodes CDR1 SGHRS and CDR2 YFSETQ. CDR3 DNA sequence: TGCGCCAGCAGCTTGGGCGGACAGGGTCAAGCCGGGGAGCTGTTTTTT. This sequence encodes CASSLGGQGQAGELFF.

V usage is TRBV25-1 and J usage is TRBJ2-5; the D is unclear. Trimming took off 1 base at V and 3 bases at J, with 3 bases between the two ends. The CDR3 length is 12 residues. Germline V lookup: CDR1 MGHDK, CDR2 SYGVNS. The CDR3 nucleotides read TGTGCCAGCAGTGAATTCGAAGAGACCCAGTACTTC. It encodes CASSEFEETQYF. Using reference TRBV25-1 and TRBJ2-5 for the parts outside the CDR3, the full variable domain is EADIYQTPRYLVIGTGKKITLECSQTMGHDKMYWYQQDPGMELHLIHYSYGVNSTEKGDLSSESTVSRIRTEHFPLTLESARPSHTSQYLCASSEFEETQYFGPGTRLLVL.

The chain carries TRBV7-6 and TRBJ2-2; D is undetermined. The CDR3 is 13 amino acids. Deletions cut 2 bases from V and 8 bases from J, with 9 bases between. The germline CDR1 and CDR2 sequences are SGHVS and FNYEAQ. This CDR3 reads CASSLSPGGELFF. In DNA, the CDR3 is TGTGCCAGCAGCTTAAGTCCCGGTGGGGAGCTGTTTTTT.

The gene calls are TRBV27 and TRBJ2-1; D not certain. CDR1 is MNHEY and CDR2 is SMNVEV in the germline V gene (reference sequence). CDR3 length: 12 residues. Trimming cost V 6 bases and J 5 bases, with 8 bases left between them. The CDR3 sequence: CASSLGHNEQFF. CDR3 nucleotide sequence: TGTGCCAGCAGCCTAGGACACAATGAGCAGTTCTTC.

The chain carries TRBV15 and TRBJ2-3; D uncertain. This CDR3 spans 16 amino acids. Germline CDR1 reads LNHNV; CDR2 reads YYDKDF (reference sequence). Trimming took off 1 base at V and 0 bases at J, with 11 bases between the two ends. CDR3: CATSRAKASSTDTQYF. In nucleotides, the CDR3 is TGTGCCACCAGCAGAGCTAAGGCGTCTAGCACAGATACGCAGTATTTT.

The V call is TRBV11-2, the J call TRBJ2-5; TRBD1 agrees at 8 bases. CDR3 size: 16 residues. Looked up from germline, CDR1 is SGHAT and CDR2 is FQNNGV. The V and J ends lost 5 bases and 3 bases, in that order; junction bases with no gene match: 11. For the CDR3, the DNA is TGTGCCAGCAGCCCACCCCTACAGACAGGGGAAGAGACCCAGTACTTC. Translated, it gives CASSPPLQTGEETQYF.

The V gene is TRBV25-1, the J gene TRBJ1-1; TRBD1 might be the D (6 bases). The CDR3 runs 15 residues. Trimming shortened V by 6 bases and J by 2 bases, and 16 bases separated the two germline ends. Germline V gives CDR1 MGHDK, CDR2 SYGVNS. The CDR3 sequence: CASREGDTLNTEAFF. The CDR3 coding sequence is TGTGCCAGCAGGGAGGGGGACACTCTTAACACTGAAGCTTTCTTT.